A selection of T cell receptor beta chains follows, all from one sample in a study of blood T cell repertoires in COVID-19. Here immunoSEQ multiplex PCR was the method, and the copy in TCRdb shows in-frame clones only, minus some. The sample lists about 81,000 clones, around 90% occurring once. Sequencing was carried out using peripheral blood. All receptors come from a woman older than 75 with acute or convalescent COVID-19. Both conserved end residues are part of each CDR3. A D gene is named only where the DNA matches it firmly. Clone size is stated in some rows and not others, as once, few, many or a class when expanded.

d_call: NA; v_call: TRBV18; j_call: TRBJ1-1; clone_size: few; cdr3_aa: CASSPRQVGTEAFF; cdr3_nt: TGTGCCAGCTCACCCCGACAGGTCGGGACTGAAGCTTTCTTT
d_call: TRBD2; v_call: TRBV7-2; j_call: TRBJ2-1; clone_size: NA; cdr3_aa: CASSLASGLAGGGEQFF; cdr3_nt: TGTGCCAGCAGCTTAGCGTCCGGACTAGCGGGAGGGGGTGAGCAGTTCTTC
d_call: TRBD1; v_call: TRBV6-2/TRBV6-3; j_call: TRBJ2-7; clone_size: NA; cdr3_aa: CASSRDRGEQYF; cdr3_nt: TGTGCCAGCAGTAGAGACAGGGGCGAGCAGTACTTC
d_call: TRBD1; v_call: TRBV6-1; j_call: TRBJ1-5; clone_size: NA; cdr3_aa: CASSEASWGRTGDDQPQHF; cdr3_nt: TGTGCCAGCAGTGAAGCGTCATGGGGTCGGACAGGGGACGATCAGCCCCAGCATTTT
d_call: NA; v_call: TRBV3-1/TRBV3-2; j_call: TRBJ2-3; clone_size: few; cdr3_aa: CASSQRDRGDTQYF; cdr3_nt: TGTGCCAGCAGCCAGCGGGATAGGGGAGATACGCAGTATTTT
d_call: NA; v_call: TRBV11-1; j_call: TRBJ1-3; clone_size: NA; cdr3_aa: CASSSGQSSGNTIYF; cdr3_nt: TGTGCCAGCAGCTCCGGACAAAGCTCTGGAAACACCATATATTTT
d_call: TRBD1; v_call: TRBV18; j_call: TRBJ1-2; clone_size: NA; cdr3_aa: CASSPSTGNNYGYTF; cdr3_nt: TGTGCCAGCTCACCTTCGACAGGGAACAACTATGGCTACACCTTC
d_call: TRBD1; v_call: TRBV2; j_call: TRBJ1-5; clone_size: few; cdr3_aa: CASRGDRGSVPPQHF; cdr3_nt: TGTGCCAGTCGAGGGGACAGGGGTTCGGTTCCGCCCCAGCATTTT
d_call: NA; v_call: TRBV7-9; j_call: TRBJ2-3; clone_size: NA; cdr3_aa: CASSQWDTRTDTQYF; cdr3_nt: TGTGCCAGCAGCCAATGGGACACCCGCACAGATACGCAGTATTTT
d_call: TRBD1; v_call: TRBV2; j_call: TRBJ2-2; clone_size: NA; cdr3_aa: CASSLPGTARNTGELFF; cdr3_nt: TGTGCCAGCAGCTTACCCGGGACAGCCAGGAACACCGGGGAGCTGTTTTTT
d_call: TRBD1; v_call: TRBV29-1; j_call: TRBJ1-2; clone_size: NA; cdr3_aa: CSVGQGKNYGYTF; cdr3_nt: TGCAGCGTGGGACAGGGCAAGAACTATGGCTACACCTTC
d_call: NA; v_call: TRBV5-4; j_call: TRBJ1-4; clone_size: NA; cdr3_aa: CASSLAGAVEKLFF; cdr3_nt: TGTGCCAGCAGCTTGGCCGGAGCGGTTGAAAAACTGTTTTTT
d_call: TRBD2; v_call: TRBV4-3; j_call: TRBJ2-3; clone_size: NA; cdr3_aa: CASSQDGGSSTDTQYF; cdr3_nt: TGCGCCAGCAGCCAAGACGGGGGGAGCAGCACAGATACGCAGTATTTT
d_call: TRBD1; v_call: TRBV5-1; j_call: TRBJ2-7; clone_size: NA; cdr3_aa: CASSSSSPGQLTHYEQYF; cdr3_nt: TGCGCCAGCAGCTCTTCATCTCCGGGACAGCTTACCCACTACGAGCAGTACTTC
d_call: TRBD1; v_call: TRBV5-6; j_call: TRBJ1-6; clone_size: once; cdr3_aa: CASSSVKGGQKNSPLHF; cdr3_nt: TGTGCCAGCAGCTCAGTAAAAGGGGGACAGAAAAATTCACCCCTCCACTTT
d_call: NA; v_call: TRBV20-1; j_call: TRBJ2-7; clone_size: NA; cdr3_aa: CSASRVQEQYF; cdr3_nt: TGCAGTGCTAGCAGGGTACAGGAGCAGTACTTC
d_call: TRBD2; v_call: TRBV27; j_call: TRBJ2-3; clone_size: NA; cdr3_aa: CASSLGTSGTYTQYF; cdr3_nt: TGTGCCAGCAGTTTGGGGACTAGCGGGACCTATACGCAGTATTTT
d_call: NA; v_call: TRBV5-1; j_call: TRBJ2-7; clone_size: NA; cdr3_aa: CASRFSGTYEQYF; cdr3_nt: TGCGCCAGCAGGTTTAGCGGTACCTACGAGCAGTACTTC
d_call: TRBD2; v_call: TRBV14; j_call: TRBJ2-3; clone_size: NA; cdr3_aa: CASSQAGGPLSTDTQYF; cdr3_nt: TGTGCCAGCAGCCAAGCGGGGGGGCCTCTTAGCACAGATACGCAGTATTTT
d_call: TRBD2; v_call: TRBV7-2; j_call: TRBJ2-4; clone_size: NA; cdr3_aa: CASSSTSGFALAKNIQYF; cdr3_nt: TGTGCCAGCAGCTCGACTAGCGGATTTGCTCTAGCCAAAAACATTCAGTACTTC
d_call: TRBD1; v_call: TRBV19; j_call: TRBJ1-1; clone_size: NA; cdr3_aa: CASSKDRAVTEAFF; cdr3_nt: TGTGCCAGTAGTAAGGACAGGGCCGTCACTGAAGCTTTCTTT
d_call: NA; v_call: TRBV21-1; j_call: TRBJ2-7; clone_size: few; cdr3_aa: CASSERSDRANSYEQYF; cdr3_nt: TGTGCCAGCAGCGAGAGGTCCGACAGGGCCAACTCCTACGAGCAGTACTTC
d_call: NA; v_call: TRBV4-1; j_call: TRBJ2-1; clone_size: NA; cdr3_aa: CASSQGDKYNEQFF; cdr3_nt: TGCGCCAGCAGCCAAGGCGACAAGTACAATGAGCAGTTCTTC
d_call: NA; v_call: TRBV19; j_call: TRBJ1-1; clone_size: NA; cdr3_aa: CASSITGINTEAFF; cdr3_nt: TGTGCCAGTAGTATAACAGGGATCAACACTGAAGCTTTCTTT
d_call: NA; v_call: TRBV7-2; j_call: TRBJ1-3; clone_size: NA; cdr3_aa: CASSLRGTGNTIYF; cdr3_nt: TGTGCCAGCAGCTTAAGGGGGACTGGAAACACCATATATTTT
d_call: NA; v_call: TRBV7-3; j_call: TRBJ2-2; clone_size: few; cdr3_aa: CASSLSYLGELFF; cdr3_nt: TGTGCCAGCAGCTTATCCTACCTCGGGGAGCTGTTTTTT
d_call: NA; v_call: TRBV14; j_call: TRBJ2-7; clone_size: NA; cdr3_aa: CASSLRFSGEQYF; cdr3_nt: TGTGCCAGCAGCTTAAGATTCAGCGGCGAGCAGTACTTC
d_call: NA; v_call: TRBV15; j_call: TRBJ2-5; clone_size: once; cdr3_aa: CATSADLETQYF; cdr3_nt: TGTGCCACCAGCGCAGATCTGGAGACCCAGTACTTC
d_call: NA; v_call: TRBV2; j_call: TRBJ1-2; clone_size: NA; cdr3_aa: CASSEAQNYGYTF; cdr3_nt: TGTGCCAGCAGTGAAGCACAGAACTATGGCTACACCTTC
d_call: NA; v_call: TRBV18; j_call: TRBJ1-2; clone_size: NA; cdr3_aa: CASSPLAREGGYTF; cdr3_nt: TGTGCCAGCTCCCCACTTGCCAGGGAAGGGGGCTACACCTTC
d_call: TRBD2; v_call: TRBV5-8; j_call: TRBJ2-3; clone_size: NA; cdr3_aa: CASSTRGTSGITDTQYF; cdr3_nt: TGTGCCAGCAGCACCCGAGGGACTAGCGGGATCACAGATACGCAGTATTTT
d_call: TRBD1; v_call: TRBV18; j_call: TRBJ1-5; clone_size: NA; cdr3_aa: CASSPRQGGSNQPQHF; cdr3_nt: TGTGCCAGCTCACCGCGACAGGGCGGTAGCAATCAGCCCCAGCATTTT
d_call: TRBD1; v_call: TRBV5-6; j_call: TRBJ1-6; clone_size: NA; cdr3_aa: CASSGGTGGYNSPLHF; cdr3_nt: TGTGCCAGCAGCGGCGGGACAGGGGGATATAATTCACCCCTCCACTTT
d_call: TRBD2; v_call: TRBV9; j_call: TRBJ2-5; clone_size: NA; cdr3_aa: CASSVVGSGETQYF; cdr3_nt: TGTGCCAGCAGCGTAGTGGGTAGCGGGGAGACCCAGTACTTC
d_call: NA; v_call: TRBV6-2/TRBV6-3; j_call: TRBJ2-3; clone_size: NA; cdr3_aa: CASSYGPGTQYF; cdr3_nt: TGTGCCAGCAGTTACGGTCCGGGTACGCAGTATTTT
d_call: TRBD1; v_call: TRBV19; j_call: TRBJ2-5; clone_size: NA; cdr3_aa: CASSMLTGTGWATQYF; cdr3_nt: TGTGCCAGTAGCATGTTGACCGGGACAGGGTGGGCGACCCAGTACTTC
d_call: TRBD1; v_call: TRBV19; j_call: TRBJ2-7; clone_size: NA; cdr3_aa: CASSADRGRDEQYF; cdr3_nt: TGTGCCAGTAGTGCCGACAGGGGGCGAGACGAGCAGTACTTC
d_call: NA; v_call: TRBV19; j_call: TRBJ1-2; clone_size: NA; cdr3_aa: CASSRFKEVNYGYTF; cdr3_nt: TGTGCCAGTAGCCGGTTCAAAGAGGTAAACTATGGCTACACCTTC
d_call: TRBD1; v_call: TRBV19; j_call: TRBJ1-1; clone_size: NA; cdr3_aa: CASSSMDRGLTEAFF; cdr3_nt: TGTGCCAGTAGCTCGATGGACAGGGGGCTCACTGAAGCTTTCTTT
d_call: TRBD1; v_call: TRBV6-6; j_call: TRBJ1-2; clone_size: NA; cdr3_aa: CASSFIQGAEGYTF; cdr3_nt: TGTGCCAGCAGTTTCATACAGGGGGCTGAAGGCTACACCTTC
d_call: NA; v_call: TRBV6-6; j_call: TRBJ1-1; clone_size: NA; cdr3_aa: CASSRGRGTEAFF; cdr3_nt: TGTGCCAGCAGTCGAGGCCGAGGCACTGAAGCTTTCTTT
d_call: NA; v_call: TRBV5-1; j_call: TRBJ2-7; clone_size: NA; cdr3_aa: CASSSKGNEQYF; cdr3_nt: TGCGCCAGCAGCTCGAAGGGGAACGAGCAGTACTTC
d_call: TRBD2; v_call: TRBV5-4; j_call: TRBJ2-1; clone_size: NA; cdr3_aa: CASSSGGGRAVNEQFF; cdr3_nt: TGTGCCAGCAGCTCCGGCGGCGGGAGGGCCGTCAATGAGCAGTTCTTC
d_call: TRBD1; v_call: TRBV2; j_call: TRBJ1-2; clone_size: once; cdr3_aa: CASRGRQGSNYGYTF; cdr3_nt: TGTGCCAGCAGGGGCAGACAGGGGTCAAACTATGGCTACACCTTC
d_call: NA; v_call: TRBV2; j_call: TRBJ2-5; clone_size: NA; cdr3_aa: CASSEVARRGGETQYF; cdr3_nt: TGTGCCAGCAGTGAAGTGGCACGTCGGGGTGGAGAGACCCAGTACTTC
d_call: TRBD1; v_call: TRBV12-3/TRBV12-4; j_call: TRBJ2-7; clone_size: NA; cdr3_aa: CASSKGGREQYF; cdr3_nt: TGTGCCAGCAGTAAAGGGGGCCGCGAGCAGTACTTC
d_call: NA; v_call: TRBV3-1/TRBV3-2; j_call: TRBJ1-4; clone_size: few; cdr3_aa: CASSQDYAEKLFF; cdr3_nt: TGTGCCAGCAGCCAAGATTATGCGGAAAAACTGTTTTTT
d_call: NA; v_call: TRBV7-2; j_call: TRBJ2-2; clone_size: NA; cdr3_aa: CASRTGNGELFF; cdr3_nt: TGTGCCAGCAGAACCGGGAACGGGGAGCTGTTTTTT
d_call: NA; v_call: TRBV4-1; j_call: TRBJ2-3; clone_size: NA; cdr3_aa: CASSQDASGTQYF; cdr3_nt: TGCGCCAGCAGCCAAGATGCGAGCGGGACGCAGTATTTT
d_call: NA; v_call: TRBV5-1; j_call: TRBJ1-2; clone_size: NA; cdr3_aa: CASSGGRAGTNYGYTF; cdr3_nt: TGCGCCAGCAGCGGGGGGAGAGCGGGTACGAACTATGGCTACACCTTC
d_call: NA; v_call: TRBV3-1/TRBV3-2; j_call: TRBJ2-7; clone_size: NA; cdr3_aa: CASSQDLLLGRTQEQYF; cdr3_nt: TGTGCCAGCAGCCAAGATCTTCTTCTCGGGCGGACTCAAGAGCAGTACTTC
d_call: NA; v_call: TRBV6-2/TRBV6-3; j_call: TRBJ2-7; clone_size: NA; cdr3_aa: CASSTVDISYEQYF; cdr3_nt: TGTGCCAGCAGTACCGTGGACATCTCCTACGAGCAGTACTTC
d_call: NA; v_call: TRBV2; j_call: TRBJ2-7; clone_size: NA; cdr3_aa: CASRDYSYEQYF; cdr3_nt: TGTGCCAGCAGGGACTACTCCTACGAGCAGTACTTC
d_call: NA; v_call: TRBV3-1/TRBV3-2; j_call: TRBJ2-3; clone_size: NA; cdr3_aa: CASSRDSTDTQYF; cdr3_nt: TGTGCCAGCAGCCGGGACTCCACAGATACGCAGTATTTT
d_call: TRBD1; v_call: TRBV13; j_call: TRBJ2-7; clone_size: NA; cdr3_aa: CASSVGTGLSYEQYF; cdr3_nt: TGTGCCAGCAGCGTCGGGACAGGCCTTTCCTACGAGCAGTACTTC
d_call: NA; v_call: TRBV4-3; j_call: TRBJ2-7; clone_size: NA; cdr3_aa: CASSKGAYEQYF; cdr3_nt: TGCGCCAGCAGTAAAGGGGCGTACGAGCAGTACTTC
d_call: TRBD2; v_call: TRBV10-3; j_call: TRBJ2-3; clone_size: NA; cdr3_aa: CAISEAGGPDTQYF; cdr3_nt: TGTGCCATCAGTGAGGCGGGAGGGCCTGATACGCAGTATTTT